Listed below are T cell receptor beta chains from one sample, sequenced in a study of control samples from healthy donors and cancer patients. Some clones are missing from TCRdb's copy, which holds only in-frame ones; the method was immunoSEQ multiplex PCR. The table has over 85,000 clones, roughly nine tenths seen once; the top ten hold 2% to 3%. Sequencing was performed on blood. The source is a woman aged 18 to 35 in good health. The CDR3 runs from the conserved cysteine through the conserved F or W. Each record gives: D gene, J gene, clone size, V gene, CDR3 DNA, CDR3 protein. D genes are given only for firm matches. Clone size appears in some rows only: once, few, many, or a class for an expanded clone.

TRBD1	TRBJ1-2	-	TRBV14	TGTGCCAGCAGCCCAAGGGGGCTCCCGAGAGGCTACACCTTC	CASSPRGLPRGYTF
-	TRBJ1-5	-	TRBV7-6	TGTGCCAGCAGCCCGGGGACCTCCCTGGTTGAGCAGCCCCAGCATTTT	CASSPGTSLVEQPQHF
-	TRBJ1-5	-	TRBV15	TGTGCCACCAGCCAGGACGTAGGGGGTCATCAGCCCCAGCATTTT	CATSQDVGGHQPQHF
TRBD2	TRBJ2-3	-	TRBV7-9	TGTGCCAGCAGATTACCCCAAGGGCTAGCGGGAAGCACAGATACGCAGTATTTT	CASRLPQGLAGSTDTQYF
TRBD2	TRBJ2-2	-	TRBV7-2	TGTGCCAGCAGCCTGATACCGGGAGGGATAGCGAACACCGGGGAGCTGTTTTTT	CASSLIPGGIANTGELFF
-	TRBJ2-7	-	TRBV7-2	TGTGCCAGCAGCCCGACTAGCTACGAGCAGTACTTC	CASSPTSYEQYF
-	TRBJ2-3	-	TRBV2	TGTGCCAGCAGTTCGGGACTGATCGTAGATACGCAGTATTTT	CASSSGLIVDTQYF
-	TRBJ1-5	once	TRBV3-1/TRBV3-2	TGTGCCAGCAGCCAAGGGACGGCCTCAGGAGCGCCCCAGCATTTT	CASSQGTASGAPQHF
-	TRBJ1-5	-	TRBV10-1	TGCGCCAGCAGTGAGGGGCTGCAGCCCCAGCATTTT	CASSEGLQPQHF
-	TRBJ1-2	-	TRBV24-1	TGTGCCACCAGTGATTCGAACAGATACTATGGCTACACCTTC	CATSDSNRYYGYTF
-	TRBJ1-1	few	TRBV15	TGTGCCACCAGCAGAGGGGGGGAGATGAACACTGAAGCTTTCTTT	CATSRGGEMNTEAFF
-	TRBJ1-4	-	TRBV5-4	TGTGCCAGCAGCTTGGCCTGGGGGCAAGGTGAAAAACTGTTTTTT	CASSLAWGQGEKLFF
-	TRBJ2-1	-	TRBV19	TGTGCCAGTAGTATAGATTTCGGGCTCCCCTACAATGAGCAGTTCTTC	CASSIDFGLPYNEQFF
-	TRBJ1-5	-	TRBV12-3/TRBV12-4	TGTGCCAGCAGCCGGGACAGCAATCAGCCCCAGCATTTT	CASSRDSNQPQHF
-	TRBJ2-1	-	TRBV6-2/TRBV6-3	TGTGCCAGCAGTTACCCCCGATTATCTGGGGGCCTCCATGAGCAGTTCTTC	CASSYPRLSGGLHEQFF
TRBD2	TRBJ2-2	-	TRBV6-5	TGTGCCAGCAGGAAGACTAGCGGGAATTTCGGGGAGCTGTTTTTT	CASRKTSGNFGELFF
-	TRBJ1-2	few	TRBV6-4	TGTGCCAGCAGTGACTCCGACGGGATCTATGGCTACACCTTC	CASSDSDGIYGYTF
-	TRBJ1-5	-	TRBV24-1	TGTGCCACCAGCGGCCGGGGAGGAGTTAATCAGCCCCAGCATTTT	CATSGRGGVNQPQHF
-	TRBJ1-4	-	TRBV9	TGTGCCAGCAGCGCAGAAGCGGGAAACACTAATGAAAAACTGTTTTTT	CASSAEAGNTNEKLFF
-	TRBJ2-5	once	TRBV10-3	TGTGCCATCAGTCAGTCGGAGACCCAGTACTTC	CAISQSETQYF
TRBD1	TRBJ1-4	few	TRBV30	TGTGCCTGGAGTGTAGGGACAGGGTATGAAAAACTGTTTTTT	CAWSVGTGYEKLFF
TRBD1	TRBJ1-1	-	TRBV19	TGTGCCAGTAGTGACAGGGTCACTGAAGCTTTCTTT	CASSDRVTEAFF
TRBD1	TRBJ1-1	-	TRBV7-6	TGTGCCAGCAGCCAGGGGACAGATGAAGCTTTCTTT	CASSQGTDEAFF
-	TRBJ2-3	-	TRBV13	TGTGCCAGCAGCTCCGGGGGTATGGATACGCAGTATTTT	CASSSGGMDTQYF
-	TRBJ1-1	once	TRBV4-3	TGCGCCAGCAGCCAAGCTCTCGACGGGATAGAAGCTTTCTTT	CASSQALDGIEAFF
-	TRBJ1-5	-	TRBV6-5	TGTGCCAGCAGACGCAGGGGTTATAGCAATCAGCCCCAGCATTTT	CASRRRGYSNQPQHF
TRBD2	TRBJ2-1	-	TRBV2	TGTGCCAGCAGGGTACTAGCGGGAGGGCCGTCCGATGAGCAGTTCTTC	CASRVLAGGPSDEQFF
TRBD1	TRBJ2-7	-	TRBV19	TGTGCCAGTAGTATGGCACGGACAGGATTGACATACGAGCAGTACTTC	CASSMARTGLTYEQYF
-	TRBJ2-3	few	TRBV6-4	TGTGCCAGCGGAGGGTCAGGCACAGATACGCAGTATTTT	CASGGSGTDTQYF
TRBD1	TRBJ1-2	-	TRBV11-2	TGTGCCAGCAGCCCTGTCCAGGGGAGGGGGCTCGGCTACACCTTC	CASSPVQGRGLGYTF
-	TRBJ2-7	-	TRBV19	TGTGCCAGTGGTAAGACAGGGGACTACTACGAGCAGTACTTC	CASGKTGDYYEQYF
TRBD2	TRBJ2-1	-	TRBV10-3	TGTGCCATCAGTGAGCGGGGAGGGGATTATGAGCAGTTCTTC	CAISERGGDYEQFF
-	TRBJ1-1	-	TRBV3-1/TRBV3-2	TGTGCCAGCAGCCAGCCAGGGTCGGGGGCCCTTGGAGCTTTCTTT	CASSQPGSGALGAFF
-	TRBJ2-2	once	TRBV10-3	TGTGCCATCATCAGTCAGGGGACCGGGGAGCTGTTTTTT	CAIISQGTGELFF
TRBD2	TRBJ2-3	-	TRBV13	TGTGCCAGCAGCTATTGGACTAGCGGGGCCCTGACCTACACAGATACGCAGTATTTT	CASSYWTSGALTYTDTQYF
-	TRBJ1-1	-	TRBV5-1	TGCGCCAGCACTAAAATCCCAGGGGTGGATACTGAAGCTTTCTTT	CASTKIPGVDTEAFF
-	TRBJ1-1	-	TRBV4-1	TGCGCCAGCAGCCAAGATTTAGACTGGAACACTGAAGCTTTCTTT	CASSQDLDWNTEAFF
-	TRBJ1-4	-	TRBV18	TGTGCCAGCTCGGGTGCTGATGAAAAACTGTTTTTT	CASSGADEKLFF
TRBD2	TRBJ2-1	-	TRBV7-9	TGTGCCAGCAGCACTAGCGGGGGAAGGGTCGACAATGAGCAGTTCTTC	CASSTSGGRVDNEQFF
TRBD1	TRBJ1-1	once	TRBV19	TGTGCCAGTAGTACACAAGACAGGGTGAACACTGAAGCTTTCTTT	CASSTQDRVNTEAFF
-	TRBJ2-7	-	TRBV7-8	TGTGCCAGCAGCACGGACAGCTACGAGCAGTACTTC	CASSTDSYEQYF
TRBD2	TRBJ2-1	-	TRBV5-1	TGCGCCAGCAGCTACCGGCCCGGGACTAGCGGGAGCGATGAGCAGTTCTTC	CASSYRPGTSGSDEQFF
TRBD1	TRBJ2-1	-	TRBV11-2	TGTGCCAGCAGCTTAGGGGACAGGGCGGACAATGAGCAGTTCTTC	CASSLGDRADNEQFF
TRBD1	TRBJ1-2	-	TRBV19	TGTGCCAGTAGTAGGACAGGGTTTGGTGGCTACACCTTC	CASSRTGFGGYTF
-	TRBJ1-2	-	TRBV11-3	TGTGCCAGCATCCGGGACGTTTACTATGGCTACACCTTC	CASIRDVYYGYTF
-	TRBJ1-2	-	TRBV11-3	TGTGCCAGCAGTAAAAGGAACTATGGCTACACCTTC	CASSKRNYGYTF
-	TRBJ1-5	-	TRBV4-2	TGTGCCAGCAGCCAAGATACCCAGGGGAAGGGCAATCAGCCCCAGCATTTT	CASSQDTQGKGNQPQHF
-	TRBJ2-2	-	TRBV5-1	TGCGCCAGCCGGGATCGACAAACCGGGGAGCTGTTTTTT	CASRDRQTGELFF
-	TRBJ1-2	-	TRBV5-4	TGTGCCAGCAGCTTGAGGGGGACTCTCTATGGCTACACCTTC	CASSLRGTLYGYTF